The present T cell receptor beta chain was sequenced within a study of shared clonotypes between healthy human individuals. Overall study context: Each donor had three CD4 naive, three CD4 memory, two CD8 naive and one CD8 memory plate. Study-wide results and limits: Rarefaction curves obtained for sorted subsets showed sequencing incomplete despite large depth.

The table lists this clone with a count of one. The target antigen is unknown. CDR3 length equals 13 residues. The J segment lost 3 bases and the V segment lost 10 bases, leaving 9 bases of the junction unmatched. Germline lookup yields CDR1 MNHEY and CDR2 SVGAGI. The authors divided CD4+ cells into CD45RA+ naive and CD45RA-negative memory subsets. The material for each subset, its genomic DNA, was split evenly across several immunoSEQ plates. Libraries were prepared by immunoSEQ multiplex PCR; TCRdb keeps only in-frame clonotypes and omits some of them. The repertoire holds about 1 million clones, with around 74% as singletons.

This TCR came from a man aged 18 to 29 in good health. The V call is TRBV6-5, the J call TRBJ2-7; TRBD1 aligns across 7 bases. The material sequenced was memory CD4+ T cells sorted from blood. Described subset: CD45RA-negative fraction. The CDR3 loop is CATRRGGGYEQYF. The DNA of the CDR3 is TGTGCCACGCGTAGAGGGGGCGGCTACGAGCAGTACTTC.